A selection of T cell receptor beta chains follows, all from one sample in a study of blood T cell repertoires in COVID-19. The assay was immunoSEQ multiplex PCR, and TCRdb's table has in-frame clones only and misses some. The profile shows hundreds of thousands of clones, 75% to 90% of them singletons. The sequencing sample was made of peripheral blood. The source of these receptors is a woman in her 70s with COVID-19, enrolled during active disease. Each CDR3 is given with its conserved first and last residue. The order of the fields is V gene, J gene, D gene, clone size, CDR3 protein, CDR3 DNA. The D gene is left open where the match is weak. Expanded clones are given a class, and other clones once, few, many or no size at all.

v_gene: TRBV12-3/TRBV12-4; j_gene: TRBJ1-3; d_gene: -; abundance: -; CDR3aa: CASSLNTIYF; CDR3nt: TGTGCCAGCAGCTTAAACACCATATATTTT
v_gene: TRBV12-3/TRBV12-4; j_gene: TRBJ2-7; d_gene: -; abundance: -; CDR3aa: CASSPSGWKQYF; CDR3nt: TGTGCCAGCAGCCCCTCGGGATGGAAGCAGTACTTC
v_gene: TRBV30; j_gene: TRBJ1-2; d_gene: TRBD1; abundance: -; CDR3aa: CAGGPTGYTF; CDR3nt: TGTGCAGGGGGCCCAACGGGCTACACCTTC
v_gene: TRBV18; j_gene: TRBJ1-1; d_gene: TRBD1; abundance: -; CDR3aa: CASSPPDRGLRTNTEAFF; CDR3nt: TGTGCCAGCTCACCACCAGACAGGGGGCTGAGGACGAACACTGAAGCTTTCTTT
v_gene: TRBV3-1/TRBV3-2; j_gene: TRBJ2-7; d_gene: -; abundance: -; CDR3aa: CASSQELVGDVEQYF; CDR3nt: TGTGCCAGCAGCCAAGAACTAGTTGGAGATGTCGAGCAGTACTTC
v_gene: TRBV24-1; j_gene: TRBJ2-5; d_gene: -; abundance: -; CDR3aa: CATSDSSGTQETQYF; CDR3nt: TGTGCCACCAGTGATAGTAGCGGTACTCAAGAGACCCAGTACTTC
v_gene: TRBV14; j_gene: TRBJ1-2; d_gene: TRBD1; abundance: -; CDR3aa: CASRMTGDYGYTF; CDR3nt: TGTGCCAGCCGTATGACAGGGGACTATGGCTACACCTTC
v_gene: TRBV7-3; j_gene: TRBJ2-2; d_gene: -; abundance: once; CDR3aa: CASSLEGNTGELFF; CDR3nt: TGTGCCAGCAGCTTAGAGGGAAACACCGGGGAGCTGTTTTTT
v_gene: TRBV11-2; j_gene: TRBJ2-7; d_gene: TRBD2; abundance: -; CDR3aa: CASSLQGLAGVSYEQYF; CDR3nt: TGTGCCAGCAGCTTACAAGGACTAGCGGGGGTATCCTACGAGCAGTACTTC
v_gene: TRBV5-8; j_gene: TRBJ1-2; d_gene: -; abundance: -; CDR3aa: CASADINYGYTF; CDR3nt: TGTGCCAGCGCCGACATAAACTATGGCTACACCTTC
v_gene: TRBV4-1; j_gene: TRBJ1-4; d_gene: TRBD1; abundance: -; CDR3aa: CASSPTTVGTGFGEKLFF; CDR3nt: TGCGCCAGCAGTCCGACTACCGTGGGGACAGGGTTTGGTGAAAAACTGTTTTTT
v_gene: TRBV6-2/TRBV6-3; j_gene: TRBJ1-2; d_gene: -; abundance: -; CDR3aa: CASSYPPANYGYTF; CDR3nt: TGTGCCAGCAGTTACCCCCCAGCTAACTATGGCTACACCTTC
v_gene: TRBV27; j_gene: TRBJ2-5; d_gene: -; abundance: -; CDR3aa: CASSLSPSRGRPQYF; CDR3nt: TGTGCCAGCAGTTTATCTCCCTCCAGAGGGAGACCCCAGTACTTC
v_gene: TRBV7-9; j_gene: TRBJ1-6; d_gene: -; abundance: few; CDR3aa: CASSLGDSPLHF; CDR3nt: TGTGCCAGCAGCTTAGGAGATTCACCCCTCCACTTT
v_gene: TRBV5-8; j_gene: TRBJ1-6; d_gene: TRBD1; abundance: -; CDR3aa: CASSRGDRGRSPLHF; CDR3nt: TGTGCCAGCAGCCGGGGGGACAGGGGTCGCTCACCCCTCCACTTT
v_gene: TRBV24-1; j_gene: TRBJ2-1; d_gene: -; abundance: -; CDR3aa: CATGGAAGEQFF; CDR3nt: TGTGCCACCGGCGGGGCGGCGGGTGAGCAGTTCTTC
v_gene: TRBV27; j_gene: TRBJ2-6; d_gene: -; abundance: -; CDR3aa: CASSFRDQGSFGANVLTF; CDR3nt: TGTGCCAGCAGTTTCCGGGACCAGGGGAGTTTTGGGGCCAACGTCCTGACTTTC
v_gene: TRBV19; j_gene: TRBJ2-1; d_gene: -; abundance: -; CDR3aa: CASSIGGNVANEQFF; CDR3nt: TGTGCCAGTAGTATAGGAGGGAATGTGGCCAATGAGCAGTTCTTC
v_gene: TRBV5-1; j_gene: TRBJ1-1; d_gene: -; abundance: -; CDR3aa: CASSKTTGRTEAFF; CDR3nt: TGCGCCAGCTCTAAGACGACAGGAAGGACTGAAGCTTTCTTT
v_gene: TRBV27; j_gene: TRBJ1-5; d_gene: -; abundance: once; CDR3aa: CASSLYYEPIQPQHF; CDR3nt: TGTGCCAGCAGTTTATATTACGAGCCGATTCAGCCCCAGCATTTT
v_gene: TRBV2; j_gene: TRBJ1-2; d_gene: -; abundance: -; CDR3aa: CASSASGQTYYGYTF; CDR3nt: TGTGCCAGCAGTGCTTCTGGACAGACCTACTATGGCTACACCTTC
v_gene: TRBV24-1; j_gene: TRBJ1-5; d_gene: -; abundance: -; CDR3aa: CATSDSYRTQPQHF; CDR3nt: TGTGCCACCAGTGACAGTTACAGGACTCAGCCCCAGCATTTT
v_gene: TRBV11-2; j_gene: TRBJ2-7; d_gene: -; abundance: few; CDR3aa: CASSPGDRREGIIYEQYF; CDR3nt: TGTGCCAGCAGCCCAGGAGACAGGCGAGAGGGGATAATTTACGAGCAGTACTTC
v_gene: TRBV7-2; j_gene: TRBJ1-5; d_gene: -; abundance: -; CDR3aa: CASSFLSSNQPQHF; CDR3nt: TGTGCCAGCAGCTTCCTTTCTAGCAATCAGCCCCAGCATTTT
v_gene: TRBV19; j_gene: TRBJ2-3; d_gene: TRBD2; abundance: once; CDR3aa: CASKMSGGEKGTQYF; CDR3nt: TGTGCCAGTAAGATGAGCGGGGGGGAAAAGGGTACGCAGTATTTT